This TCR beta chain comes out of a study of blood T cell repertoires in COVID-19. Study context: Spain, Italy and the United States supplied samples that represented acute and convalescent COVID-19. T cells, B-cell-depleted T cells, or PBMCs provided the cDNA or gDNA that served as material.

Authors' analysis steps: By means of reference gene primer amplification, nucleated cell counts were estimated. Generated by immunoSEQ multiplex PCR, the TCRdb table keeps only in-frame clones and is missing some. For V, J and clone size, that table is used; D and trimming come from the DNA. Among 210,000 or so clones listed, approximately 79% were seen once. The CDR3 loop spans 16 amino acids. With 1 base removed from V and 2 bases from J, the gap between germline ends came to 13 bases. Germline-derived CDR1 and CDR2 are SGHDT and YYEEEE. The sequence came from a human donor in a cohort sampled during active COVID-19. Specimen: peripheral blood. The gene calls are TRBV5-6 and TRBJ1-5; TRBD1 might be the D (6 bases). The CDR3 DNA follows: TGTGCCAGCAGCTTGTTCAGGGGTGAGGGCAATCAGCCCCAGCATTTT. Residues: CASSLFRGEGNQPQHF.